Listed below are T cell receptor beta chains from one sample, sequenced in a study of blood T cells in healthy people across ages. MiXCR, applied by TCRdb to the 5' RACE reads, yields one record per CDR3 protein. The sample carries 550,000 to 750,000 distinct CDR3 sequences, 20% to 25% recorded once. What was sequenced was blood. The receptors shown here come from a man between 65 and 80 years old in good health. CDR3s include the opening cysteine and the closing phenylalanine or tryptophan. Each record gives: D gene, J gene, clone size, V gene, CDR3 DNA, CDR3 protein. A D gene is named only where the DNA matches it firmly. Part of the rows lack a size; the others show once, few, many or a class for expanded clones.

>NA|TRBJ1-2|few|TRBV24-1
TGTGCCACCAGTGAGGGCTATGGCTACACCTTC
CATSEGYGYTF
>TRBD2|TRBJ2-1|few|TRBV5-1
TGCGCCAGCAGCTGGGATCTAGCGGGGTCGTACAATGAGCAGTTCTTC
CASSWDLAGSYNEQFF
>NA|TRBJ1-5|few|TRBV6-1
TGTGCCAGCAGTGTTCAGCGGGGCCATCAGCCCCAGCATTTT
CASSVQRGHQPQHF
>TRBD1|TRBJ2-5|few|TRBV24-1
TGTGCCACCAGTGACCAGGACAGGTTCCAAGAGACCCAGTACTTC
CATSDQDRFQETQYF
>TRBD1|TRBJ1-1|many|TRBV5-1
TGCGCCAGCAGCAGGACAGGTGAGAACACTGAAGCTTTCTTT
CASSRTGENTEAFF
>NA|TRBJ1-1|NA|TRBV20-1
TGCAGTGCTAGAGGTGACAAGAGGGTGTCTGAAGCTTTCTTT
CSARGDKRVSEAFF
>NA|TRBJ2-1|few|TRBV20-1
TGCAGTGCTAGAGGGGCATTACGGGATGAGCAGTTCTTC
CSARGALRDEQFF
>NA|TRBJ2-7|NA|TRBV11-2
TGTGCCAGCAGCCTCCTGTGGGGGGCTCACGAGCAGTACTTC
CASSLLWGAHEQYF
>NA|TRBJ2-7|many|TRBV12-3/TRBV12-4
TGTGCCAGCAGTGAGGAGTGGGGGGAGCAGTACTTC
CASSEEWGEQYF
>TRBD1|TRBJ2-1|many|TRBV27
TGTGCCAGCAGTCGGACAGGGACCATCTCCTACAATGAGCAGTTCTTC
CASSRTGTISYNEQFF
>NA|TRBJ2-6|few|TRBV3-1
TGTGCCAGCAGCCAACACGGGAGAACGTCTGGGACCAACGTCCTGACTTTC
CASSQHGRTSGTNVLTF
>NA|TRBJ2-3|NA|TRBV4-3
TGCGCCAGCAGCCAAGAGGGCCTCGGGGTCACAGATACGCAGTATTTT
CASSQEGLGVTDTQYF
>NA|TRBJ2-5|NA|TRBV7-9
TGTGCCAGCAGCTTTCTGGCCCTCAAGGAGACCCAGTACTTC
CASSFLALKETQYF
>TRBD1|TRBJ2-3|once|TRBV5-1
TGCGCCAGCAGCAAGGGACAGGGGTCAGATACGCAGTATTTT
CASSKGQGSDTQYF
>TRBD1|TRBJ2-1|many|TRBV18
TGTGCCAGCTCATTCCCGGGACAGGGGCTCAATGAGCAGTTCTTC
CASSFPGQGLNEQFF
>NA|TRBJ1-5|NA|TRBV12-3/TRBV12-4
TGTGCCAGCAGTTTTGGTGGGCAGAATCAGCCCCAGCATTTT
CASSFGGQNQPQHF
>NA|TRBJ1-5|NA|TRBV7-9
TGTGCCAGCAGCACCGGACACTCCAGGGATCCCCAGCATTTT
CASSTGHSRDPQHF
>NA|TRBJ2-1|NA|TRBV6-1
TGTGCCAGCAGAGTGGGGGACGCCTACAATGAGCAGTTCTTC
CASRVGDAYNEQFF
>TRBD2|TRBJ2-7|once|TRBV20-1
TGCAGTGCTAGTCCTAGCGGGATCTACGAGCAGTACTTC
CSASPSGIYEQYF
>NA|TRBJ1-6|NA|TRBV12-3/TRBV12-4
TGTGCCAGCAGTTTAGAGAACTCAGGGGATTCACCCCTCCACTTT
CASSLENSGDSPLHF
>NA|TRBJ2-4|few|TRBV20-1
TGCAGTGCTAGGAGGAACGAGTTAGCCAAAAACATTCAGTACTTC
CSARRNELAKNIQYF
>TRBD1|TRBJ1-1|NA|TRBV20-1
TGCAGTGCTAGGCCCGGGACAGGGTGGACTGAAGCTTTCTTT
CSARPGTGWTEAFF
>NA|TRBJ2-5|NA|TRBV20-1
TGCAGTGCTAGAGATGAAGGGGGTGCATACCAAGAGACCCAGTACTTC
CSARDEGGAYQETQYF
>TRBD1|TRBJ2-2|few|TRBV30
TGTGCCTGGAGGGGGGACAGGGCAGCCGGGGAGCTGTTTTTT
CAWRGDRAAGELFF
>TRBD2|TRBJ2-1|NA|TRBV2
TGTGCCAGCAGAGAAACTAGCGGGACCTCCTACAATGAGCAGTTCTTC
CASRETSGTSYNEQFF
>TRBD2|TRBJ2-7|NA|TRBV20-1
TGCAGTGCTCTTGGACTAGCGGGATCACAGCACGAGCAGTACTTC
CSALGLAGSQHEQYF
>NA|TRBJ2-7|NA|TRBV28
TGTGCCAGCAGCGTATACGGGGTGATAGGGCCCGAGCAGTACTTC
CASSVYGVIGPEQYF
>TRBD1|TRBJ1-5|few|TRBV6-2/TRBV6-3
TGTGCCAGCAGTGGGGGACAGGGGGCTTTTCAGCCCCAGCATTTT
CASSGGQGAFQPQHF
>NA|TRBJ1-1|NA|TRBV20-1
TGCAGTGCTAGAGGGGGAGGGGGGCATCACACTGAAGCTTTCTTT
CSARGGGGHHTEAFF
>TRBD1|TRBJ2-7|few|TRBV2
TGTGCCAGCTGGGGGTGGCAGGATGCGGGGACAGGGTCCCCCTACGAGCAGTACTTC
CASWGWQDAGTGSPYEQYF
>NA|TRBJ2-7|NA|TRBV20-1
TGCAGTGCCACGGACAGAACCTACGAGCAGTACTTC
CSATDRTYEQYF
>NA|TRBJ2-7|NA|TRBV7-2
TGTGCCAGCAGCTTAAGGTCGGTCGAGCAGTACTTC
CASSLRSVEQYF
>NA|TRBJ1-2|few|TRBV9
TGTGCCAGCAGCGTAGGCCCGGGGAACTATGGCTACACCTTC
CASSVGPGNYGYTF
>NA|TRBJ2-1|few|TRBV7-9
TGTGCCAGCAGCGACTCGACAGGGAGGAATGAGCAGTTCTTC
CASSDSTGRNEQFF
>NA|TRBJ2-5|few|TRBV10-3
TGTGCCATCAGTGGCATGAACAGGGAAGGATCTCGAGAGACCCAGTACTTC
CAISGMNREGSRETQYF
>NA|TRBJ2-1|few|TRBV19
TGTGCCAGTAGTGACCCTCCGTCCTACAATGAGCAGTTCTTC
CASSDPPSYNEQFF
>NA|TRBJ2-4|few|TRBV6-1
TGTGCCAGCAGTGGCCAGCTTGCCAAAAACATTCAGTACTTC
CASSGQLAKNIQYF
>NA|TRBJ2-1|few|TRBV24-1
TGTGCCACCAGTGCGTCCGAGGGGTTGGTGTATGAGCAGTTCTTC
CATSASEGLVYEQFF
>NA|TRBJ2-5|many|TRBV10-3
TGTGCCATCAGTGGACGGGAAGAGACCCAGTACTTC
CAISGREETQYF
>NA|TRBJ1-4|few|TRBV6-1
TGTGCCAGCAGTCCCCGGGGGGGTAGTGCAACTAATGAAAAACTGTTTTTT
CASSPRGGSATNEKLFF
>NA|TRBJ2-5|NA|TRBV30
TGTGCCTGGAGTGGGCAAGACCAAGCTCGGGAGACCCAGTACTTC
CAWSGQDQARETQYF
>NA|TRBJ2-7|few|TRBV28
TGTGCCAGCAGTGGGAGCGGGACAGGACACTACGAGCAGTACTTC
CASSGSGTGHYEQYF
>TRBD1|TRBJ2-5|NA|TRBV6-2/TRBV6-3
TGTGCCAGCCCTTCAGCGGACAGGGGAAGGGCCCAGTACTTC
CASPSADRGRAQYF
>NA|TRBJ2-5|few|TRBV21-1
TGTGCCAGCAGCAAGGACAGGGGAGGAGAGGCCCAGTACTTC
CASSKDRGGEAQYF
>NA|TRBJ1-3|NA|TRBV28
TGTGCCAGCAGTTTATCGGGTAGGGGCTCTGGAAACACCATATATTTT
CASSLSGRGSGNTIYF
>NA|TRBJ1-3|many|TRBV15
TGTGCCACCAGCAGAGACCCGCGTCTCGGAAACACCATATATTTT
CATSRDPRLGNTIYF
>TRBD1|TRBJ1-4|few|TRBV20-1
TGCAGTGCCTTCGGACAGGAATCATCAACTAATGAAAAACTGTTTTTT
CSAFGQESSTNEKLFF